Below, 16 T cell receptor beta chains from the same sample are listed, as sequenced in a study of T cell responses to AZD1222 COVID-19 vaccine. Method: immunoSEQ multiplex PCR; TCRdb's copy keeps in-frame clones and lacks some. Seen here are approximately 160,000 clones, under 95% observed once, and the top ten hold around 0.98%. Material: peripheral blood, obtained 28 days after the second AZD1222 dose. All receptors derive from an adult who received the AZD1222 COVID-19 vaccine.

The chain is built from TRBV14 and TRBJ1-1; D gene unclear. V lost 1 base to trimming and J lost 1 base, with 7 bases between them. The CDR3 has 14 residues. CDR1 and CDR2 from the germline V gene are SGHDN and FVKESK. The CDR3 reads CASSQVTPNTEAFF. Written as DNA, the CDR3 is TGTGCCAGCAGCCAAGTTACACCGAACACTGAAGCTTTCTTT.

The V call is TRBV19, the J call TRBJ1-5, with TRBD1 as a possible D gene (6 bases). The CDR3 has 15 amino acids. Trimming removed 5 bases from V and 0 bases from J, with 11 bases in between. CDR1 LNHDA and CDR2 SQIVND come from the germline V gene (reference sequence). The chain's CDR3 is CASSVGQSSNQPQHF. CDR3 DNA: TGTGCCAGTAGTGTCGGACAGTCTAGCAATCAGCCCCAGCATTTT.

The V gene is TRBV7-2, the J gene TRBJ2-1; TRBD2 matches 12 bases. CDR1 SGHTA and CDR2 FQGNSA come from the germline V gene. The CDR3 totals 13 residues. J was trimmed by 5 bases and V by 11 bases; bases with no gene match: 4. DNA for the CDR3: TGTGCCGGCGGACTAGCGGGAAACAATGAGCAGTTCTTC. Protein product: CAGGLAGNNEQFF.

The chain is built from TRBV9 and TRBJ1-2; tentative D call: TRBD1 (5 bases). Trimming cost V 5 bases and J 2 bases, with 13 bases left between them. The CDR3 runs 14 residues. Per germline, CDR1 SGDLS and CDR2 YYNGEE. The CDR3 nucleotides read TGTGCCAGCAGTGAGCAGGGTCTCAACTATGGCTACACCTTC. This gives the protein CASSEQGLNYGYTF.

This clone occurred once. The rearrangement uses TRBV7-9 and TRBJ2-5; D is unresolved. The V end was cut by 1 base, the J end by 4 bases, with 10 bases between. The germline V gene has CDR1 SEHNR and CDR2 FQNEAQ (reference sequence). The CDR3 loop spans 14 amino acids. CDR3 in DNA: TGTGCCAGCAGCTTAGGGGCCGCTAGAGAGACCCAGTACTTC. Amino acid sequence: CASSLGAARETQYF.

The CDR3 bases are TGCGCCAGCAGTGCGACAGGGAGGGGCACTGAAGCTTTCTTT. Translating gives CASSATGRGTEAFF. The chain carries TRBV10-2 and TRBJ1-1; 7 bases line up with TRBD1. With 4 bases clipped from V and 4 bases from J, the junction kept 6 bases outside the gene matches. The CDR3 is 14 residues long. Germline V CDR1 and CDR2: WSHSY, SAAADI.

The chain links TRBV30 to TRBJ2-7; 7 bases are shared with TRBD1. The CDR3 has 12 residues. The germline V gene has CDR1 GTSNPN and CDR2 SVGIG (reference sequence). Unmatched junction bases numbered 0, after V lost 1 base and J lost 3 bases. The CDR3 DNA reads TGTGCCTGGAGTGGGGACAGCTACGAGCAGTACTTC. Residues: CAWSGDSYEQYF.

J is TRBJ1-2 and V is TRBV6-1; 9 nucleotides match TRBD1. The germline V gene encodes CDR1 MNHNS and CDR2 SASEGT. This CDR3 has 16 residues. V shed 2 bases, J shed 0 bases, and the junction held 4 bases outside the gene matches. The CDR3 is CASSERQGGANYGYTF. DNA for the CDR3: TGTGCCAGCAGTGAAAGACAGGGGGGAGCTAACTATGGCTACACCTTC.

This chain links TRBV9 with TRBJ2-1; D tentatively fits TRBD1 or TRBD2 (6 bases each). The CDR3 spans 14 residues. Per germline, CDR1 SGDLS and CDR2 YYNGEE. Trimming took off 2 bases at V and 8 bases at J, with 14 bases between the two ends. As DNA, the CDR3 is TGTGCCAGCAGCGTGAGGGGGACTCTGGATGAGCAGTTCTTC. Translation gives CASSVRGTLDEQFF.

The sample holds one count of this clone. Other DNA sequences in this specimen translate into the identical CDR3. The V call is TRBV5-6, the J call TRBJ1-2; D gene unclear. Trimming left V 0 bases short and J 3 bases short, with 6 bases between. Germline V gene sequence: CDR1 SGHDT, CDR2 YYEEEE. The CDR3 has 13 residues. CDR3 region: CASSLGGDYGYTF. Here the CDR3 DNA reads TGTGCCAGCAGCTTGGGTGGAGACTATGGCTACACCTTC. Full variable domain (outside the CDR3, taken from reference TRBV5-6 and TRBJ1-2): DAGVTQSPTHLIKTRGQQVTLRCSPKSGHDTVSWYQQALGQGPQFIFQYYEEEERQRGNFPDRFSGHQFPNYSSELNVNALLLGDSALYLCASSLGGDYGYTFGSGTRLTVV.

V usage is TRBV18 and J usage is TRBJ1-5, with 9 bases identical to TRBD1. Germline assignment: CDR1 KGHSH and CDR2 LQKENI. Losses at the gene ends were 5 bases for V and 0 bases for J; bases not matched to a gene: 11. The CDR3 consists of 18 residues. The CDR3 DNA reads as TGTGCCAGCTCAACGACCGGGACAGGGCCAAATAGCAATCAGCCCCAGCATTTT. This translates into CASSTTGTGPNSNQPQHF.

The chain employs TRBV28 and TRBJ1-3, with TRBD1 matching over 9 bases. Germline loops: CDR1 MDHEN, CDR2 SYDVKM. There are 18 residues in the CDR3. With 6 bases clipped from V and 0 bases from J, the junction kept 12 bases outside the gene matches. CDR3 DNA: TGTGCCAGCAGGAGCGGGGGACAGGGTTTCCTCTCTGGAAACACCATATATTTT. Its protein product is CASRSGGQGFLSGNTIYF.

The sample holds one count of this clone. This chain links TRBV19 with TRBJ1-1; D ambiguous. Germline loops: CDR1 LNHDA, CDR2 SQIVND (reference sequence). V was pared by 6 bases and J by 0 bases, with 8 bases between. The CDR3 sequence is 13 residues long. The CDR3 region is CASRKGMNTEAFF. CDR3 in DNA: TGTGCCAGTAGAAAAGGGATGAACACTGAAGCTTTCTTT.

This clone came up once. The chain combines TRBV5-5 with TRBJ1-2; D possibly corresponds to TRBD1 (5 bases). The CDR3 is 13 amino acids. Trimming took 0 bases from V and 7 from J, leaving 10 bases between them. Looked up from germline, CDR1 is SGHKS and CDR2 is YYEKEE (reference sequence). This chain's CDR3 is CASSLVGGSGYTF. In nucleotides, the CDR3 is TGTGCCAGCAGCTTGGTGGGGGGAAGTGGCTACACCTTC.

The V gene is TRBV6-5, the J gene TRBJ1-2; TRBD1 matches at 9 bases. The CDR3 spans 13 residues. The J segment lost 3 bases and the V segment lost 6 bases, leaving 2 bases of the junction unmatched. The germline V gene has CDR1 MNHEY and CDR2 SVGAGI. Written as DNA, the CDR3 is TGTGCCAGCAGGGGACAGGGAGACTATGGCTACACCTTC. It translates to CASRGQGDYGYTF.

The chain combines TRBV27 with TRBJ1-3; D might be TRBD1 (6 bases). In germline, CDR1 is MNHEY, CDR2 SMNVEV (reference sequence). V was pared by 0 bases and J by 0 bases, with 9 bases between. CDR3 length: 16 residues. The CDR3 nucleotides read TGTGCCAGCAGTTTATCAGGACAGAGCTCTGGAAACACCATATATTTT. It translates to CASSLSGQSSGNTIYF.